The T cell receptor (beta chain) described here comes from a study of cytomegalovirus exposure and HLA in healthy donors. Trimming pared 6 bases from V and 0 bases from J, leaving 6 bases between. This CDR3 contains 13 residues. Germline V gene lookup returns CDR1 MGHDK and CDR2 SYGVNS. For this clone: Its antigen remains unknown.

Study-wide results and limits: About 87% or about 30% of the time was how often most TCR beta V segments were productive, according to an earlier analysis. Trimming of TCR beta V- and J-genes showed a link, identified in a later analysis, to a missense DCLRE1C variant.

60 Vbeta and 13 Jbeta primers were used in PCR. Data came from immunoSEQ multiplex PCR; TCRdb stores just in-frame clones and leaves some out. The repertoire holds some 96,000 clones, around four fifths seen once, with approximately 0.8% in the top ten. Sequencing used PBMCs. This TCR was recovered from a woman aged 55-70 years in good health and CMV-seronegative. This rearrangement joins TRBV25-1 to TRBJ1-5; D is uncertain. The CDR3 nucleotides are TGTGCCAGCAGCGCGTTTAGCAATCAGCCCCAGCATTTT. It specifies CASSAFSNQPQHF.